This T cell receptor beta chain originates from a study of CD8+CD57+ T cells in acquired aplastic anemia. Overall study context: When averaged, DNA from sorted CD4+ and CD8+ cells came to approximately 3 ug. As sequenced from healthy donors, CD4+ cells averaged around 10 million reads. Study observations and caveats: For CD8+ Simpson's diversity, patients and controls showed no significant difference. The study identified twenty-nine CD8+ CDR3 sequences shared by patients and controls.

About this clonotype itself: Its antigen is not identified.

Researchers used genomic DNA as the template to profile TCR beta VDJ and CDR3. TCRdb analysed the reads with MiXCR anew, one entry per CDR3 protein. Of around 68,000 distinct CDR3 sequences listed, around half were seen once; the top ten hold about 8.3%. The CDR3 runs to 12 residues. V lost 3 bases and J lost 2, with 6 bases in between. In germline, CDR1 is SQVTM, CDR2 ANQGSEA. Specimen: sorted CD4+, CD8+, or CD8+CD57+ T cells (not recorded which) from PBMCs. The chain couples TRBV29-1 to TRBJ2-3; no clear D. This clonotype was sampled from a human donor in good health, serving as a control. CDR3 DNA: TGCAGCGTTGACGACAACACAGATACGCAGTATTTT. Residues: CSVDDNTDTQYF.